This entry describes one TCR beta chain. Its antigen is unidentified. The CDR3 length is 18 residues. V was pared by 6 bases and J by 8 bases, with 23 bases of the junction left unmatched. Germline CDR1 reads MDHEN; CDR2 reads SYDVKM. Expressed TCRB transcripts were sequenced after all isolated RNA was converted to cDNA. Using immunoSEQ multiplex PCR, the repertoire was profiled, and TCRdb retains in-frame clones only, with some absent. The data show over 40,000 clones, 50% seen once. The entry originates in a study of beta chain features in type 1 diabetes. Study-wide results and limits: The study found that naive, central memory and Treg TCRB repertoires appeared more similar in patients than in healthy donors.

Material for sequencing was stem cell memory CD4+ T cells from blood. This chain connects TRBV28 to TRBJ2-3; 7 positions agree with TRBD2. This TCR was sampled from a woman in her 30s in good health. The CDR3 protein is CASSPRGRATIRVGTQYF. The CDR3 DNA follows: TGTGCCAGCAGCCCCCGTGGGAGGGCCACCATTCGGGTCGGTACGCAGTATTTT.